This T cell receptor (beta chain) was sequenced in a study of OX40 agonist ivuxolimab in advanced cancers. Study overall: People who had prior anti-PD-1, anti-PD-L1 or anti-CTLA-4 therapy could take part, and 35% to 50% had some.

The CDR3 covers 14 residues. The germline V gene encodes CDR1 LNHDA and CDR2 SQIVND (reference sequence). V was cut by 11 bases and J by 4 bases, with 18 bases left in between. Broader study findings: Partial responders at 0.1-3.0 mg/kg had among the lowest clonal expansion.

In regard to this clone: Antigen unknown.

Profiled with immunoSEQ multiplex PCR; TCRdb holds only in-frame clones, not every one. The table has some 30,000 clones, more than 85% seen once; the top ten hold 15%. This clonotype was sampled from an adult with an advanced solid tumor such as melanoma, head and neck, liver or kidney cancer. The specimen was CD4+ or CD8+ T cells sorted from blood, collected in a trial of the OX40 agonist ivuxolimab. J is TRBJ1-5 and V is TRBV19; D is ambiguous. The CDR3 DNA sequence: TGTGCCTCCCTGGATGCGGGGAGTAATCAGCCCCAGCATTTT. Encoded protein: CASLDAGSNQPQHF.